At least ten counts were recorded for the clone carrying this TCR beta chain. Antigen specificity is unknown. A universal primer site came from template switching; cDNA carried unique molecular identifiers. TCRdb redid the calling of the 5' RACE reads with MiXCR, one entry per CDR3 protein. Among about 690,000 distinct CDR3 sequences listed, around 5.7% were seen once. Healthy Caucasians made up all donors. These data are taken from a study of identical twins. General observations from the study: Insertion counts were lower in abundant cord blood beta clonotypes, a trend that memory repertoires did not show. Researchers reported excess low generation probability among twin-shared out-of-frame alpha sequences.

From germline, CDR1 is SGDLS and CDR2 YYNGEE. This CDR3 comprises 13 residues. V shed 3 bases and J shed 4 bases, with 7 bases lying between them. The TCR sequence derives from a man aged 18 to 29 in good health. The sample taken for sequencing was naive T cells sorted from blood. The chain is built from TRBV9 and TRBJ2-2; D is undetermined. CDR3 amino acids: CASSDRSTGELFF. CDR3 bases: TGTGCCAGCAGCGACCGAAGCACCGGGGAGCTGTTTTTT.